These 27 T cell receptor beta chains were all obtained from the same sample, sequenced in a study of T cells after somatic rescue of genetic block. Libraries were prepared by immunoSEQ multiplex PCR; TCRdb keeps only in-frame clonotypes and omits some of them. The sample has over 95,000 clones, 90% to 95% seen once. The sequenced sample was peripheral blood mononuclear cells (PBMCs). These TCRs come from a woman between 18 and 29 years old.

V gene TRBV9 combines with J gene TRBJ2-1, with TRBD1 matching over 7 bases. The CDR3 is 16 amino acids. Per the germline V gene, CDR1 is SGDLS and CDR2 is YYNGEE. V lost 7 bases and J lost 0; bases outside the gene matches: 10. The CDR3 bases are TGTGCCAGCGCGGTAGGGGGCGTCAGCTCCTACAATGAGCAGTTCTTC. Its translation: CASAVGGVSSYNEQFF.

In its sample, this clone was seen once. The CDR3 DNA reads TGTGCCTGGAGAGAGGGCCTTGGCACCATATATTTT. It encodes CAWREGLGTIYF. The rearrangement links TRBV30 to TRBJ1-3, with unresolved D. The CDR3 has 12 amino acids. From germline, CDR1 is GTSNPN and CDR2 SVGIG (reference sequence). Between the trimmed V and J ends, which lost 3 bases and 9 bases, there was a span of 12 bases.

As to this clone: A read error may account for a junction end that differs from germline. J is TRBJ1-6 and V is TRBV9; weak D call: TRBD1 (5 bases). This CDR3 comprises 14 residues. Germline V lookup: CDR1 SGDLS, CDR2 YYNGEE. The CDR3 region is CASTVDVGELPLHF. As DNA, the CDR3 is TGTGCCAGCACCGTAGACGTAGGGGAGCTACCCCTCCACTTT.

The chain uses TRBV27 and TRBJ2-3; the D gene is possibly TRBD2 (5 bases). From germline, CDR1 is MNHEY and CDR2 SMNVEV (reference sequence). The CDR3 is 14 residues long. Deletions cut 2 bases from V and 6 bases from J, with 12 bases between. CDR3 DNA: TGTGCCAGCAGTTTAACCCTGCTAGCTGATACGCAGTATTTT. Its protein is CASSLTLLADTQYF.

The V gene is TRBV27, the J gene TRBJ1-2, with 8 bases aligning to TRBD1. Trimming took 5 bases from V and 1 from J; bases not matched to a gene: 12. Germline CDR1 and CDR2: MNHEY and SMNVEV (reference sequence). This CDR3 is built from 17 residues. CDR3 DNA: TGTGCCAGCAGTCGGGGGACAGGACCGAGGGTTAACTATGGCTACACCTTC. Protein: CASSRGTGPRVNYGYTF.

This clone was found once. This sequence joins TRBV5-4 and TRBJ2-3; 9 bases map to TRBD2. This CDR3 region has 17 residues. Germline V CDR1 and CDR2: SGHNT, YYREEE (reference sequence). After removal of 0 bases from V and 2 bases from J, the junction contained 7 bases not matched to a gene. CDR3 sequence: CASSLGTLAGATDTQYF. The CDR3 nucleotides are TGTGCCAGCAGCTTGGGGACCTTAGCGGGGGCCACAGATACGCAGTATTTT.

The V and J genes are TRBV9 and TRBJ2-7; D ambiguous. The V and J ends lost 3 bases and 6 bases respectively, with 13 bases between them. CDR3 length: 13 amino acids. Germline V gene data show CDR1 as SGDLS and CDR2 as YYNGEE. For the CDR3, the DNA is TGTGCCAGCAGCGCCGACTTTCTAGGCGAGCAGTACTTC. Protein product: CASSADFLGEQYF. The complete variable domain, with remaining parts taken from reference TRBV9 and TRBJ2-7, reads DSGVTQTPKHLITATGQRVTLRCSPRSGDLSVYWYQQSLDQGLQFLIQYYNGEERAKGNILERFSAQQFPDLHSELNLSSLELGDSALYFCASSADFLGEQYFGPGTRLTVT.

The chain carries TRBV5-1 and TRBJ2-7, with D possibly being TRBD2 (5 bases). The CDR3 totals 16 residues. V lost 4 bases and J 3 bases, leaving 20 bases between the germline ends. CDR1 is SGHRS and CDR2 is YFSETQ in the germline V gene. The CDR3 spells CASSPRTAGVVYEQYF. DNA for the CDR3: TGCGCCAGCAGCCCAAGGACCGCGGGCGTCGTCTACGAGCAGTACTTC.

This rearrangement joins TRBV12-5 to TRBJ2-3; the D gene is possibly TRBD2 (5 bases). Looked up from germline, CDR1 is LGHNT and CDR2 is FRNRAP. V lost 2 bases, J lost 2 bases, and 11 bases lay in between. The CDR3 is made up of 15 amino acids. DNA for the CDR3: TGTGCTAGTGGTTTGACGGGAATGCACACAGATACGCAGTATTTT. It encodes CASGLTGMHTDTQYF.

V and J are TRBV23-1 and TRBJ1-2; 8 nucleotides match TRBD1. TRBV23-1 is an ORF, with its function uncertain. The CDR3 has 15 residues. The trim removed 11 bases at V and 1 base at J, leaving 12 bases unmatched. The CDR3 nucleotides read TGCGCCGGGCCAACGCAGGGGGCCGTTAACTATGGCTACACCTTC. Encoded protein: CAGPTQGAVNYGYTF.

As DNA, the CDR3 is TGTGCCAGCAGTTACTCCAGGGGACAAGAGACCCAGTACTTC. Residues: CASSYSRGQETQYF. This chain links TRBV28 with TRBJ2-5; maybe TRBD1 (6 bases). With 4 bases removed from V and 2 bases from J, the gap between germline ends came to 11 bases. The CDR3 contains 14 residues. Germline V lookup: CDR1 MDHEN, CDR2 SYDVKM.

In this sample, this clone turned up once. For the CDR3, the DNA is TGTGCCAGCAGCTTAACAGGGAGAGGAGAAAAACTGTTTTTT. This encodes CASSLTGRGEKLFF. The chain links TRBV11-3 to TRBJ1-4; D might be TRBD1 (6 bases). CDR1 and CDR2 (germline): SGHNT, YENEEA. The CDR3 extends over 14 amino acids. The V end was cut by 2 bases, the J end by 8 bases, with 12 bases between.

V usage is TRBV7-2 and J usage is TRBJ1-6; D ambiguous. V was pared by 3 bases and J by 10 bases, with 10 bases between. This CDR3 comprises 13 residues. Looked up from germline, CDR1 is SGHTA and CDR2 is FQGNSA. The CDR3 reads CASSFLTDSPLHF. The CDR3 region has the DNA TGTGCCAGCAGCTTTCTGACGGACTCACCCCTCCACTTT.

This chain links TRBV11-3 with TRBJ2-4; D unresolved. Per the germline V gene, CDR1 is SGHNT and CDR2 is YENEEA. The CDR3 has 15 amino acids. V was shortened by 5 bases and J by 0 bases, with 11 bases between the two germline ends. The CDR3 spells CASSPQGRAKNIQYF. Here the CDR3 DNA reads TGTGCCAGCAGCCCTCAAGGGCGAGCCAAAAACATTCAGTACTTC.

The chain carries TRBV10-1 and TRBJ2-5; no reliable D call. The germline V gene encodes CDR1 WNHNN and CDR2 SYGVQD (reference sequence). The CDR3 extends over 13 amino acids. V dropped 5 bases and J dropped 9 bases, with 16 bases sitting between them. CDR3 DNA sequence: TGCGCCAGCAGTAAGGACCCATCTAGGGCCCAGTACTTC. Its translation: CASSKDPSRAQYF.

In its sample, this clone was seen once. In DNA, the CDR3 is TGTGCCAGCAGCCGAAAGGGACTAGCGGGGGGACGCTCCTACAATGAGCAGTTCTTC. Protein sequence: CASSRKGLAGGRSYNEQFF. The chain has TRBV7-3 and TRBJ2-1; 15 bases are a match to TRBD2. V gave up 5 bases and J gave up 0 bases; unmatched junction bases: 8. Germline V lookup: CDR1 SGHTA, CDR2 FQGTGA. This CDR3 spans 19 amino acids. The full variable domain, its missing parts supplied by reference TRBV7-3 and TRBJ2-1, is GAGVSQTPSNKVTEKGKYVELRCDPISGHTALYWYRQSLGQGPEFLIYFQGTGAADDSGLPNDRFFAVRPEGSVSTLKIQRTERGDSAVYLCASSRKGLAGGRSYNEQFFGPGTRLTVL.

V and J are TRBV5-1 and TRBJ2-7; TRBD1 matches at 9 bases. CDR3 length: 13 residues. Germline V gene lookup returns CDR1 SGHRS and CDR2 YFSETQ. Losses at the gene ends were 4 bases for V and 6 bases for J; bases not matched to a gene: 5. The CDR3 DNA is TGCGCCAGCAGCCGTCAGGACAGGGGCGAGCAGTACTTC. Its translation: CASSRQDRGEQYF.

In this sample, this clone turned up once. The chain couples TRBV5-1 to TRBJ2-1, with 8 positions matching TRBD1. The CDR3 has 15 amino acids. V was clipped by 7 bases and J by 1 base; unmatched bases: 7. Germline CDR1 and CDR2: SGHRS and YFSETQ. The CDR3 is CASGGQGESYNEQFF. In DNA, the CDR3 is TGCGCCAGCGGCGGACAGGGAGAGTCCTACAATGAGCAGTTCTTC. Complete variable domain (other parts from reference TRBV5-1 and TRBJ2-1): KAGVTQTPRYLIKTRGQQVTLSCSPISGHRSVSWYQQTPGQGLQFLFEYFSETQRNKGNFPGRFSGRQFSNSRSEMNVSTLELGDSALYLCASGGQGESYNEQFFGPGTRLTVL.

This clone turned up a few times. This chain connects TRBV10-1 to TRBJ1-5, with D unclear. Trimming took 4 bases from V and 5 from J, leaving 9 bases between them. Germline V gene sequence: CDR1 WNHNN, CDR2 SYGVQD (reference sequence). This CDR3 is built from 13 residues. The CDR3 loop is CASSVPGDQPQHF. The CDR3 nucleotides read TGCGCCAGCAGTGTGCCGGGCGATCAGCCCCAGCATTTT.

This CDR3 reads CASRSGTGQYF. The CDR3 nucleotides are TGTGCCAGCAGATCCGGGACAGGACAGTATTTT. This chain uses TRBV27 with TRBJ2-3, with 8 positions matching TRBD1. Unmatched junction bases numbered 5, after V lost 6 bases and J lost 12 bases. Germline CDR1 reads MNHEY; CDR2 reads SMNVEV (reference sequence). This CDR3 has 11 amino acids.

The chain links TRBV5-4 to TRBJ2-7; D assignment may be TRBD1 or TRBD2 (6 bases each). The CDR3 is 13 amino acids. The germline V and J ends were trimmed by 4 bases and 5 bases, with 13 bases remaining between them. The V gene's germline CDR1 is SGHNT and CDR2 YYREEE (reference sequence). DNA of the CDR3: TGTGCCAGCAGCCTTCTCGGGGGCCACGAGCAGTACTTC. This encodes CASSLLGGHEQYF.

J is TRBJ1-1 and V is TRBV5-1; D is possibly TRBD1 (5 bases). This CDR3 has 15 amino acids. Germline loops: CDR1 SGHRS, CDR2 YFSETQ. Between the trimmed V and J ends, which lost 4 bases and 6 bases, there was a span of 19 bases. CDR3 DNA: TGCGCCAGCAGCCAGGACACTTCAAGAGGCGCTGAAGCTTTCTTT. Translating it yields CASSQDTSRGAEAFF.

V is TRBV10-2 and J is TRBJ2-7; 9 bases agree with TRBD2. With 3 bases clipped from V and 4 bases from J, the junction kept 7 bases outside the gene matches. There are 15 residues in the CDR3. From germline, CDR1 is WSHSY and CDR2 SAAADI. The CDR3 DNA sequence: TGCGCCAGCAGTGATGGGTCTAGCGGGGCTTACGAGCAGTACTTC. Its protein is CASSDGSSGAYEQYF.

The rearrangement joins TRBV6-5 to TRBJ1-1, with a weak D call TRBD1 (5 bases). Germline V gives CDR1 MNHEY, CDR2 SVGAGI. The CDR3 spans 14 residues. The V gene lost 6 bases and the J gene lost 1 base, with 12 bases spanning the gap. The CDR3 sequence: CASRYLRENTEAFF. CDR3 in DNA: TGTGCCAGCAGGTACCTCAGGGAGAACACTGAAGCTTTCTTT.

The table lists this clone with a count of one. This chain links TRBV5-1 with TRBJ2-3; D is unresolved. Germline lookup yields CDR1 SGHRS and CDR2 YFSETQ. Trimming took 0 bases from V and 5 from J, leaving 1 base between them. CDR3 length: 11 residues. CDR3: CASSLEDTQYF. The CDR3 nucleotides are TGCGCCAGCAGCTTGGAAGATACGCAGTATTTT. The whole variable domain, filled in from reference TRBV5-1 and TRBJ2-3, reads KAGVTQTPRYLIKTRGQQVTLSCSPISGHRSVSWYQQTPGQGLQFLFEYFSETQRNKGNFPGRFSGRQFSNSRSEMNVSTLELGDSALYLCASSLEDTQYFGPGTRLTVL.

This sequence joins TRBV4-2 and TRBJ2-7; TRBD2 matches 9 bases. The CDR3 has 16 residues. CDR1 and CDR2 (germline): LGHNA, YNFKEQ. The ends lost 1 base at V and 6 bases at J; junction bases unmatched: 10. CDR3 loop: CASSQGQRGALGEQYF. The DNA of the CDR3 is TGTGCCAGCAGCCAAGGCCAGCGGGGGGCTTTAGGCGAGCAGTACTTC.

This chain joins TRBV14 and TRBJ1-1; 9 nucleotides match TRBD1. CDR1 SGHDN and CDR2 FVKESK come from the germline V gene. V was clipped by 3 bases and J by 1 base; unmatched bases: 3. The CDR3 has 15 residues. The CDR3 spells CASSQRDRANTEAFF. In DNA form, the CDR3 reads TGTGCCAGCAGCCAGCGGGACAGGGCGAACACTGAAGCTTTCTTT.